This is a list of T cell receptor beta chains from one sample in a study of early T cells in non-severe SARS-CoV-2 infection. TCRdb re-analysed the 5' RACE reads in MiXCR, keeping a single row per CDR3 protein. Among nearly 30,000 distinct CDR3 sequences, 5% were seen once, and the ten largest hold about a tenth. The sequenced sample was whole blood. These receptors all come from an adult who was a healthcare worker with PCR-confirmed SARS-CoV-2 infection or an uninfected control (not recorded which). CDR3s include the opening cysteine and the closing phenylalanine or tryptophan. Fields, in order: V gene, J gene, D gene, clone size, CDR3 DNA, CDR3 protein. A D gene is named only where the DNA matches it firmly. The listing skips clone size in some rows; elsewhere it reads once, few, many or a size class.

TRBV6-6,TRBJ1-1,NA,many,TGTGCCAGCAGTTATGGGGGGCGCAGGGACACTGAAGCTTTCTTT,CASSYGGRRDTEAFF
TRBV5-1,TRBJ2-2,NA,NA,TGCGCCAGCAACCTCGACGGGATGGGGCACCGGGAGCTGTTTTTT,CASNLDGMGHRELFF
TRBV12-3/TRBV12-4,TRBJ2-2,NA,many,TGTGCCAGCAGTTTATGGGGAAGCTACGGGGAGCTGTTTTTT,CASSLWGSYGELFF
TRBV24-1,TRBJ1-5,TRBD1,many,TGTGCCACCAGTGACCCAGGGACAGGAAATCAGCCCCAGCATTTT,CATSDPGTGNQPQHF
TRBV29-1,TRBJ1-2,NA,few,TGCAGCGTTGATTCCTTGGGGCAGGGATCCGGCTATGGCTACACCTTC,CSVDSLGQGSGYGYTF
TRBV7-2,TRBJ2-3,NA,NA,TGTGCCAGCAGCTTAGCAGAGGGGGATACGCAGTATTTT,CASSLAEGDTQYF
TRBV10-2,TRBJ2-3,TRBD2,NA,TGCGCCAGCAAAGCGCAAGCGGGGGCCTTAGGTACGCAGTATTTT,CASKAQAGALGTQYF
TRBV7-9,TRBJ1-3,NA,medium-sized,TGTGCCAGCAGAAGAAAGGGACCGAGCTCTGGAAACACCATATATTTT,CASRRKGPSSGNTIYF
TRBV5-1,TRBJ2-7,TRBD1,many,TGCGCCAGCAGCTCCGGGACAGGGTCCTACGAGCAGTACTTC,CASSSGTGSYEQYF
TRBV27,TRBJ2-7,TRBD2,few,TGTGCCAGCAGTCCAGCGGGGAGGACCCACGAGCAGTACTTC,CASSPAGRTHEQYF
TRBV20-1,TRBJ2-2,NA,many,TGCAGTGCTAGATTTTTCAACACCGGGGAGCTGTTTTTT,CSARFFNTGELFF
TRBV6-1,TRBJ1-5,NA,many,TGTGCCAGCAGTGAAACATGGGATCAGCCCCAGCATTTT,CASSETWDQPQHF
TRBV5-6,TRBJ2-2,NA,many,TGTGCCAGCAGCTTTAGGGACATCAACACCGGGGAGCTGTTTTTT,CASSFRDINTGELFF
TRBV27,TRBJ2-6,NA,many,TGTGCCAGCAGTTTAGTAGGTGGGGCCAACGTCCTGACTTTC,CASSLVGGANVLTF
TRBV29-1,TRBJ1-1,NA,NA,TGCAGCGTTCTAGAGACCGAAGCTTTCTTT,CSVLETEAFF
TRBV7-9,TRBJ2-5,NA,many,TGTGCCAGCAGCTTACGGGGCGGTCCAGCAGAGACCCAGTACTTC,CASSLRGGPAETQYF
TRBV28,TRBJ2-1,NA,many,TGTGCCAGCATACCTAGCTCCTACAATGAGCAGTTCTTC,CASIPSSYNEQFF
TRBV5-4,TRBJ2-2,NA,few,TGTGCCAGCAGCCCTACGCGCAAGGCCGGGGAGCTGTTTTTT,CASSPTRKAGELFF
TRBV5-6,TRBJ1-1,NA,many,TGTGCCAGCAGCTTGCGACAGGTCGTGAACACTGAAGCTTTCTTT,CASSLRQVVNTEAFF
TRBV29-1,TRBJ1-2,NA,many,TGCAGCGTTGCTAAAGGGGATGGCTACACCTTC,CSVAKGDGYTF
TRBV25-1,TRBJ2-4,TRBD1,many,TGTGCCAGCAGTGAAGGGGGGACAGGGTTATCCAAAAACATTCAGTACTTC,CASSEGGTGLSKNIQYF
TRBV18,TRBJ1-6,NA,medium-sized,TGTGCCAGCTCACCAAGGGGACCGTCCTATAATTCACCCCTCCACTTT,CASSPRGPSYNSPLHF
TRBV7-2,TRBJ1-2,NA,many,TGTGCCAGCAGCTTAGGTCCAGGGAAAGTATATGGCTACACCTTC,CASSLGPGKVYGYTF
TRBV20-1,TRBJ2-4,NA,few,TGCAGTGCTAGAGACTGGAAGATTTTAAACATTCAGTACTTC,CSARDWKILNIQYF
TRBV3-1,TRBJ2-5,TRBD2,many,TGTGCCAGCAGCCAAGCTGGGCTAGCGGGGGCCCTCCTCCAAGAGACCCAGTACTTC,CASSQAGLAGALLQETQYF
TRBV19,TRBJ1-4,NA,many,TGTGCCAGTAGTATACCGGGGATGGGCGAAAAACTGTTTTTT,CASSIPGMGEKLFF
TRBV6-4,TRBJ1-5,NA,many,TGTGCCAGCAGTGACCCCCCGAGGTCGCGCAATCAGCCCCAGCATTTT,CASSDPPRSRNQPQHF